This T cell receptor beta chain is from a study of OX40 agonist ivuxolimab in advanced cancers. Study results and caveats: Antigen specificity of clonally expanded peripheral T cells was not established.

Repertoires were generated with immunoSEQ multiplex PCR, while TCRdb's copy carries only in-frame clones and drops some. The sample has more than 100,000 clones; 90% are singletons. On this clone itself: Antigen specificity is unknown.

Germline values: CDR1 SGHTA, CDR2 FQGNSA. Trimming cost V 5 bases and J 8 bases; bases outside gene matches: 11. The CDR3 runs 15 residues. Sequences were derived from CD4+ or CD8+ T cells sorted from blood, sampled in a trial of the OX40 agonist ivuxolimab. This TCR was recovered from an adult with an advanced solid tumor such as melanoma, head and neck, liver or kidney cancer. The V gene is TRBV7-2, the J gene TRBJ2-1; 8 bases line up with TRBD2. In nucleotides, the CDR3 is TGTGCCAGCAGCCAAGGGACTAGACGCAGACATGAGCAGTTCTTC. This sequence encodes CASSQGTRRRHEQFF.